These 28 T cell receptor beta chains were all obtained from the same sample, sequenced in a study of cytomegalovirus exposure and HLA in healthy donors. Use of 60 Vbeta and 13 Jbeta primers characterized the PCR. The assay was immunoSEQ multiplex PCR, and TCRdb's table has in-frame clones only and misses some. The data show around 94,000 clones, over 50% seen once. Sample: PBMCs. These receptors all stem from a man aged 25-45 years in good health and CMV-seronegative.

This chain links TRBV28 with TRBJ1-3; D is perhaps TRBD1 (5 bases). This CDR3 contains 12 residues. CDR1 MDHEN and CDR2 SYDVKM come from the germline V gene. Trimming shortened V by 7 bases and J by 16 bases, and 20 bases separated the two germline ends. CDR3 amino acids: CASTLTGGRFYF. The CDR3, as DNA: TGTGCCAGCACCCTCACTGGGGGGAGGTTTTATTTT.

This clone has more than one count but fewer than ten. V and J are TRBV11-2 and TRBJ2-7; 10 bases map to TRBD2. CDR1 and CDR2 from the germline V gene are SGHAT and FQNNGV. V lost 4 bases and J lost 4; bases outside the gene matches: 7. The CDR3 consists of 15 residues. The CDR3 DNA is TGTGCCAGCAGCTCTATTACTAGCGGGGATTACGAGCAGTACTTC. This gives the protein CASSSITSGDYEQYF.

On this clone itself: One junction end disagrees with the germline gene, perhaps due to a read error. Different DNA sequences within this sample yield the same CDR3. The rearrangement uses TRBV6-4 and TRBJ2-2, with TRBD1 as a possible D gene (6 bases). The CDR3 contains 15 residues. In germline, CDR1 is MRHNA, CDR2 SNTAGT. CDR3 sequence reads: CASSEKQGSTGELFF. CDR3 in DNA: TGTGCCAGCAGTGAGAAACAGGGTAGCACCGGGGAGCTTTTTTTT.

The rearrangement uses TRBV10-3 and TRBJ2-1; D may be TRBD2 (5 bases). V lost 0 bases and J 0 bases, leaving 9 bases between the germline ends. From germline, CDR1 is ENHRY and CDR2 SYGVKD. The CDR3 loop spans 16 amino acids. The chain's CDR3 is CAISESMAGSYNEQFF. In DNA, the CDR3 is TGTGCCATCAGTGAGTCGATGGCGGGCTCCTACAATGAGCAGTTCTTC.

The chain has TRBV6-1 and TRBJ2-7; 7 bases line up with TRBD1. The V segment lost 2 bases and the J segment 3 bases; nucleotides outside the gene matches: 7. The CDR3 sequence is 15 residues long. Germline V CDR1 and CDR2: MNHNS, SASEGT. This chain's CDR3 is CASSEMGQTFYEQYF. In nucleotides, the CDR3 is TGTGCCAGCAGTGAAATGGGACAGACCTTCTACGAGCAGTACTTC.

This clone was seen once. The gene calls are TRBV9 and TRBJ2-2, with TRBD1 identical over 7 bases. The ends lost 2 bases at V and 6 bases at J; junction bases unmatched: 4. CDR1 and CDR2 from the germline V gene are SGDLS and YYNGEE. This CDR3 spans 14 amino acids. The CDR3 region is CASSVTGVAGELFF. The CDR3 DNA is TGTGCCAGCAGCGTCACAGGGGTTGCCGGGGAGCTGTTTTTT.

This chain links TRBV18 with TRBJ1-2; D is unresolved. This CDR3 has 13 residues. The germline V and J ends were trimmed by 2 bases and 4 bases, with 8 bases remaining between them. Looked up from germline, CDR1 is KGHSH and CDR2 is LQKENI. CDR3 amino acids: CASSPDKSYGYTF. CDR3 DNA sequence: TGTGCCAGCTCACCAGACAAGAGCTATGGCTACACCTTC.

This chain connects TRBV7-3 to TRBJ2-3; no clear D gene. Trimming pared 5 bases from V and 6 bases from J, leaving 24 bases between. CDR3 length equals 17 residues. Germline CDR1 is SGHTA and CDR2 is FQGTGA. CDR3 DNA sequence: TGTGCCAGCAGCCCCGACTTTAGTGCGGCGGCAGCGGATACGCAGTATTTT. Its protein is CASSPDFSAAAADTQYF.

This clone was seen more than once but under ten times. The same CDR3 is also encoded by other DNA sequences in this sample. The chain links TRBV4-1 to TRBJ2-7; 7 bases agree with TRBD1. Per the germline V gene, CDR1 is MGHRA and CDR2 is YSYEKL. The CDR3 is made up of 13 amino acids. Losses at the gene ends were 2 bases for V and 5 bases for J; bases not matched to a gene: 3. The CDR3 spells CASSQRQGDEQYF. The CDR3 DNA follows: TGCGCCAGCAGCCAACGACAGGGCGACGAGCAGTACTTC.

This clone was detected once. The rearrangement joins TRBV4-2 to TRBJ2-1; 7 nucleotides agree with TRBD2. There are 17 residues in the CDR3. The junction had 10 bases not matched to a gene; V was cut back by 0 bases and J by 5 bases. Germline CDR1 is LGHNA and CDR2 is YNFKEQ. The CDR3 nucleotides are TGTGCCAGCAGCCAAGATCCTCTCGGCGGGGGTGACAATGAGCAGTTCTTC. Amino acids: CASSQDPLGGGDNEQFF.

The chain joins TRBV27 to TRBJ1-1, with 9 bases that match TRBD1. Germline V gene lookup returns CDR1 MNHEY and CDR2 SMNVEV (reference sequence). V gave up 7 bases and J gave up 1 base; unmatched junction bases: 4. This CDR3 is built from 14 residues. Here the CDR3 reads CASTPGQGNTEAFF. Here the CDR3 DNA reads TGTGCCAGCACCCCGGGACAGGGGAACACTGAAGCTTTCTTT.

V gene TRBV2 combines with J gene TRBJ2-3; 8 bases are a match to TRBD1. Losses at the gene ends were 6 bases for V and 6 bases for J; bases not matched to a gene: 14. The CDR3 runs to 16 residues. Germline V gene sequence: CDR1 SNHLY, CDR2 FYNNEI. The CDR3 bases are TGTGCCAGCAGCCTGGACAGGGCAATTCGCCCGGATACGCAGTATTTT. As protein: CASSLDRAIRPDTQYF.

This chain uses TRBV5-1 with TRBJ2-3; D may be TRBD1 (7 bases). The CDR3 is 16 amino acids. The V end lost 4 bases, the J end lost 0 bases, and 15 bases lay between the germline ends. Germline CDR1 is SGHRS and CDR2 is YFSETQ. The CDR3 loop reads CASSERLGGSTDTQYF. The CDR3 bases are TGCGCCAGCAGCGAGAGACTAGGGGGCAGCACAGATACGCAGTATTTT.

The CDR3 reads CASSFEAGGGNQPQHF. The CDR3 DNA follows: TGTGCCAGCAGTTTCGAGGCTGGGGGGGGCAATCAGCCCCAGCATTTT. V gene TRBV27 combines with J gene TRBJ1-5, with D possibly being TRBD1 (5 bases). Trimming shortened V by 3 bases and J by 2 bases, and 14 bases separated the two germline ends. Germline values: CDR1 MNHEY, CDR2 SMNVEV (reference sequence). The CDR3 spans 16 residues.

The V and J genes are TRBV13 and TRBJ1-1; D unclear. This CDR3 region has 14 residues. The V end lost 0 bases, the J end lost 11 bases, and 16 bases lay between the germline ends. From germline, CDR1 is PRHDT and CDR2 FYEKMQ (reference sequence). The CDR3: CASSLGRGFPGAFF. The DNA for the CDR3 is TGTGCCAGCAGCTTAGGCCGAGGTTTCCCCGGGGCTTTCTTT.

This chain connects TRBV9 to TRBJ1-6; maybe TRBD1 (6 bases). This CDR3 is 14 amino acids long. The germline gives CDR1 SGDLS, CDR2 YYNGEE. Trimming left V 4 bases short and J 8 bases short, with 13 bases between. CDR3 sequence (DNA): TGTGCCAGCAGCCCGCGGTACAGGGATTCACCCCTCCACTTT. It yields the protein CASSPRYRDSPLHF.

The J gene is TRBJ2-7, the V gene TRBV14; TRBD2 matches 12 bases. The germline V gene has CDR1 SGHDN and CDR2 FVKESK. The V gene end was trimmed by 0 bases and the J gene end by 4 bases; junction bases not matched to a gene: 10. This CDR3 is 18 amino acids long. The CDR3 loop reads CASSQEIPGLAGFYEQYF. CDR3 sequence (DNA): TGTGCCAGCAGCCAAGAGATTCCCGGACTAGCGGGGTTTTACGAGCAGTACTTC. Using reference TRBV14 and TRBJ2-7 for the parts outside the CDR3, the full variable domain is EAGVTQFPSHSVIEKGQTVTLRCDPISGHDNLYWYRRVMGKEIKFLLHFVKESKQDESGMPNNRFLAERTGGTYSTLKVQPAELEDSGVYFCASSQEIPGLAGFYEQYFGPGTRLTVT.

The chain uses TRBV7-9 and TRBJ2-1; D perhaps matches TRBD2 (5 bases). Germline CDR1 SEHNR, CDR2 FQNEAQ (reference sequence). The CDR3 consists of 17 residues. Trimming cost V 5 bases and J 9 bases, with 26 bases left between them. The CDR3 DNA follows: TGTGCCAGCAGCCCCTGGGCCCTAGGACGGGAACGAGGTGAGCAGTTCTTC. It specifies CASSPWALGRERGEQFF.

The chain carries TRBV25-1 and TRBJ2-7; TRBD2 might be the D (5 bases). The CDR3 is 14 residues long. The germline V gene has CDR1 MGHDK and CDR2 SYGVNS. V lost 0 bases to trimming and J lost 1 base, with 7 bases between them. As DNA, the CDR3 is TGTGCCAGCAGTGAATATCGGGGATCCTACGAGCAGTACTTC. Translation gives CASSEYRGSYEQYF.

The gene calls are TRBV4-1 and TRBJ2-1; 9 positions agree with TRBD2. This CDR3 has 17 amino acids. Germline CDR1 reads MGHRA; CDR2 reads YSYEKL. The ends lost 1 base at V and 1 base at J; junction bases unmatched: 5. In DNA, the CDR3 is TGCGCCAGCAGCCAAGTACTAGCGGGCCTATCCTACAATGAGCAGTTCTTC. Translated, it gives CASSQVLAGLSYNEQFF.

Regarding this clone: A junction boundary mismatches the germline segment, possibly from a read error. The chain couples TRBV7-9 to TRBJ1-5; D is perhaps TRBD1 (5 bases). The CDR3 runs to 16 residues. Germline CDR1 reads SEHNR; CDR2 reads FQNEAQ (reference sequence). The CDR3 reads CSSSFRASRGNQPQHF. The CDR3 DNA is TGTTCCAGCAGCTTCCGGGCCTCCAGGGGCAATCAGCCCCAGCATTTT.

This clone was picked up one time. This chain joins TRBV27 and TRBJ2-7, with 10 bases that match TRBD2. The CDR3 runs 15 residues. J was trimmed by 3 bases and V by 5 bases; bases with no gene match: 7. From germline, CDR1 is MNHEY and CDR2 SMNVEV (reference sequence). The CDR3 coding sequence is TGTGCCAGCAGTCCCACTAGCGGGATTGTCTACGAGCAGTACTTC. It is translated as CASSPTSGIVYEQYF.

V gene TRBV7-3 combines with J gene TRBJ1-3, with D hard to call. Germline V gene lookup returns CDR1 SGHTA and CDR2 FQGTGA. The germline V and J ends were trimmed by 5 bases and 2 bases, with 13 bases remaining between them. This CDR3 spans 15 amino acids. Written as DNA, the CDR3 is TGTGCCAGCAGCGGAGGAGGGAATCCTGGAAACACCATATATTTT. This codes for CASSGGGNPGNTIYF.

The CDR3 DNA is TGTGCCACCAGCACCGGACAGGGCCTCGACACAGATACGCAGTATTTT. Its translation: CATSTGQGLDTDTQYF. This chain joins TRBV15 and TRBJ2-3; 8 bases align to TRBD1. CDR1 is LNHNV and CDR2 is YYDKDF in the germline V gene (reference sequence). This CDR3 is 16 amino acids long. V lost 4 bases, J lost 2 bases, and 8 bases stayed unmatched.

This clone was detected a few times. V is TRBV5-1 and J is TRBJ2-1; 10 bases are a match to TRBD2. From germline, CDR1 is SGHRS and CDR2 YFSETQ. The CDR3 spans 16 residues. Trimming cost V 0 bases and J 8 bases; bases outside gene matches: 8. The CDR3 coding sequence is TGCGCCAGCAGCTTGGTAGCTAGCGGGAGAAACGATGAGCAGTTCTTC. Amino acid sequence: CASSLVASGRNDEQFF.

The chain's CDR3 is CASSVAGKGSTDTQYF. CDR3 nucleotide sequence: TGTGCCAGCAGCGTAGCGGGAAAGGGATCAACAGATACGCAGTATTTT. V and J are TRBV9 and TRBJ2-3; D perhaps matches TRBD2 (5 bases). Germline CDR1 reads SGDLS; CDR2 reads YYNGEE. The V and J ends lost 0 bases and 3 bases respectively, with 14 bases between them. This CDR3 has 16 amino acids.

CDR3 sequence: CASSAQGASGEKLFF. CDR3 coding DNA: TGTGCCAGCAGTGCCCAGGGGGCGTCGGGTGAAAAACTGTTTTTT. This sequence joins TRBV27 and TRBJ1-4; 8 bases line up with TRBD1. Germline trimming cut 5 bases from V and 7 bases from J; bases unmatched to any gene: 9. The CDR3 is 15 amino acids. CDR1 and CDR2 from the germline V gene are MNHEY and SMNVEV (reference sequence).

The CDR3 region is CASTRQLSNQPQHF. The CDR3, as DNA: TGTGCCAGTACGAGGCAGCTTAGCAATCAGCCCCAGCATTTT. The rearrangement joins TRBV19 to TRBJ1-5; D unclear. The CDR3 length is 14 residues. The germline V gene encodes CDR1 LNHDA and CDR2 SQIVND (reference sequence). V lost 7 bases and J 0 bases, leaving 10 bases between the germline ends.